Below, one T cell receptor beta chain is given with its context. Its target antigen remains unknown. No much larger clonotype is one base removed from it; base qualities were not supplied. Explained via the paper, the time point label denotes: peripheral blood 6 weeks after treatment start. The cohort comprised 29 patients with locally advanced or metastatic urothelial carcinoma treated at Memorial Sloan Kettering on a trial protocol. Peripheral blood mononuclear cells were collected from each patient pretreatment and during treatment, giving between 1 and 8 total time points per patient. The Qiagen DNeasy Blood extraction kit was used to purify genomic DNA from total PBMCs and tumor samples. PBMCs were collected pretreatment and during treatment and were isolated and stored as previously described. This sample is drawn from a study of PD-L1 blockade in urothelial cancer (dated by TCRdb to about 2017). Regarding the research as a whole: Every patient began therapy in 2014 and was given atezolizumab 1,200 mg intravenously every 3 weeks. About nine tenths of the roughly 29 patients were males with bladder-origin urothelial cancer, and about 60% of the roughly 30 reported a prior smoking history. Patients had an ECOG performance status of 0 or 1 and had received between 0 and 3 prior chemotherapy regimens. Blood samples were analyzed at 3 weeks after treatment start (second dose) and at 6 weeks after treatment start. A median of 141,255 T cells and 65,000 to 90,000 unique TCRs was obtained from blood samples, and a median clonality of 0.080 was observed. Somatic, immune and clinical correlates of response to PD-L1 blockade with atezolizumab in urothelial cancer were the focus of an exploratory multi-omic analysis. TCR sequencing covered pretreatment tumor samples and matched, serially collected peripheral blood taken before and after atezolizumab treatment. Progression-free survival longer than 6 months counted as durable clinical benefit, and TCR features were additionally tested against both progression-free and overall survival. In the same patients who had TCR sequencing, pretreatment tumors also underwent whole exome sequencing and RNA sequencing. Fewer than ten patients reached durable clinical benefit, while fewer than 25 patients did not. Over 28 patients had pretreatment blood TCR-seq, roughly 25 had at least one posttreatment blood collection, and roughly 25 had tumor TCR-seq.

The study at large found these results: A pretreatment peripheral blood TCR clonality below the median was linked to improved progression-free and overall survival. Patients with durable benefit showed greater expansion of tumor-associated TCR clones in peripheral blood 3 weeks after starting treatment (n of about 20, p = 0.022). Because the sample size was small (n of about 31) and many of the analyses were exploratory, the results are meant to be hypothesis-generating.

Each PCR received spiked-in synthetic TCR analog templates so that absolute template abundance could be estimated from read counts. Using the immunoSEQ assay, TCRbeta CDR3 regions were amplified from genomic DNA with bias-controlled V and J gene primers. Sequencing of rearranged TCRbeta segments was done at approximately 20X coverage. The authors processed their data as follows. Sequencing errors were corrected by clustering, and CDR3s were annotated against IMGT so that V, D and J genes could be assigned. Downstream analyses used only productive TCRbeta rearrangements, leaving out any out-of-frame or stop-codon sequences. To compute clonality, Shannon entropy was normalized by the log of the number of unique productive sequences and then subtracted from one. Fisher's exact test with Benjamini-Hochberg correction, at a threshold of adjusted p below 0.01, was used to find clones that differed between time points or between blood and tumor. The immuneACCESS repertoire file appears here via TCRdb, limited to in-frame rearrangements. These files lack a portion of the clones; in checked studies, under half of the deficit traces to unresolved V genes, and the cause of the others is not known. The DNA gave D and trimming, while V, J and clone size come from that table. The sample table holds 60,000 to 80,000 clones, of which roughly 90% were seen once. The ten top clones hold about 11% of the sample.

CDR1 MNHNS and CDR2 SASEGT were looked up in the germline V gene. Germline trimming: 8 bases from V, 1 base from J; junction bases outside gene matches: 3. From the cysteine through the phenylalanine, the CDR3 covers 13 amino acids. Only the CDR3 portion is preserved as DNA: 39 bases, with reading frame beginning at the first base. The chain uses TRBV6-1 and TRBJ1-1; 8 of the junction bases match TRBD1. The material was PBMCs, obtained around atezolizumab (anti-PD-L1) treatment. This TCR was sampled from a man between 60 and 75 years old with urothelial cancer. This receptor has the CDR3 CASGGQGNTEAFF. Here is the DNA: TGTGCCAGCGGAGGACAGGGGAACACTGAAGCTTTCTTT.